The 4 T cell receptor beta chains below all came from one sample that was sequenced in a study of cytomegalovirus exposure and HLA in healthy donors. The PCR used 60 Vbeta and 13 Jbeta primers. Assay used: immunoSEQ multiplex PCR; TCRdb lists only in-frame clones, some missing. The repertoire includes under 150,000 clones, over 60% of them detected once, and roughly 3.6% sits in the top ten. Sequencing was carried out using PBMCs. Receptors were obtained from a young man in good health and CMV-seronegative.

This clone has just one count. The chain combines TRBV5-1 with TRBJ2-7, with 8 bases fitting TRBD1. Per the germline V gene, CDR1 is SGHRS and CDR2 is YFSETQ. This CDR3 contains 13 residues. The J segment lost 10 bases and the V segment lost 0 bases, leaving 6 bases of the junction unmatched. The CDR3 spells CASSLVQGAYQYF. CDR3 DNA sequence: TGCGCCAGCAGCTTGGTCCAGGGGGCGTATCAGTACTTC.

The chain carries TRBV7-6 and TRBJ2-5; TRBD1 matches at 12 bases. The V gene end was trimmed by 1 base and the J gene end by 3 bases; junction bases not matched to a gene: 3. CDR3 size: 16 residues. Germline loops: CDR1 SGHVS, CDR2 FNYEAQ. The CDR3 DNA reads TGTGCCAGCAGCTTAGGAGGGACAGGGGGCGAAGAGACCCAGTACTTC. Encoded protein: CASSLGGTGGEETQYF.

This clone was picked up a small number of times. This sequence joins TRBV5-1 and TRBJ1-1; D remains unclear. The germline V and J ends were trimmed by 3 bases and 6 bases, with 15 bases remaining between them. The CDR3 length is 14 residues. In germline, CDR1 is SGHRS, CDR2 YFSETQ. This CDR3 is CASSSTPDIPEAFF. CDR3 nucleotide sequence: TGCGCCAGCAGCTCCACTCCCGACATACCTGAAGCTTTCTTT.

The V call is TRBV19, the J call TRBJ2-2; D unresolved. The V gene lost 7 bases and the J gene lost 0 bases, with 9 bases spanning the gap. The CDR3 has 14 amino acids. Germline loops: CDR1 LNHDA, CDR2 SQIVND (reference sequence). CDR3 bases: TGTGCCAGTAAATGGGCAGCGAACACCGGGGAGCTGTTTTTT. It codes for CASKWAANTGELFF.